What follows are 30 T cell receptor beta chains derived from one specimen sequenced in a study of blood T cell repertoires in COVID-19. TCRdb's table, derived via immunoSEQ multiplex PCR, lists solely in-frame clones and lacks some. The sample records about 260,000 clones, about 80% being singletons. Sequencing input: peripheral blood. The receptors originated from a woman aged 80 or over with acute or convalescent COVID-19.

The rearrangement joins TRBV19 to TRBJ2-2; D perhaps matches TRBD1 (5 bases). V was pared by 7 bases and J by 3 bases, with 6 bases between. This CDR3 spans 12 amino acids. The germline CDR1 and CDR2 sequences are LNHDA and SQIVND (reference sequence). This CDR3 reads CASTGYTGELFF. In DNA form, the CDR3 reads TGTGCCAGTACAGGGTACACCGGGGAGCTGTTTTTT.

The table lists this clone with a count of one. The genes are TRBV6-1 and TRBJ2-7, with D tentatively TRBD1 (5 bases). Trimming removed 1 base at V and 2 bases at J, with 12 bases between. The CDR3 runs 15 residues. Looked up from germline, CDR1 is MNHNS and CDR2 is SASEGT. The CDR3 DNA sequence: TGTGCCAGCAGTGAAGTCGTGGGGCCCCCCTACGAGCAGTACTTC. Amino acid sequence: CASSEVVGPPYEQYF.

The chain recombines TRBV13 with TRBJ1-2, with 7 positions matching TRBD1. Germline V gene sequence: CDR1 PRHDT, CDR2 FYEKMQ (reference sequence). The V and J ends lost 1 base and 3 bases, in that order; junction bases with no gene match: 5. This CDR3 comprises 15 residues. CDR3 region: CASSLVARGDYGYTF. In DNA form, the CDR3 reads TGTGCCAGCAGCTTAGTGGCCAGGGGGGACTATGGCTACACCTTC.

In its sample, this clone was seen once. V gene TRBV6-1 combines with J gene TRBJ1-2; 7 bases align to TRBD1. The CDR3 length is 16 residues. J gave up 4 bases and V 3 bases, and 11 bases lay outside the gene matches. Germline CDR1 and CDR2: MNHNS and SASEGT. The CDR3 DNA is TGTGCCAGCAGTGACCCAGGACAGGCACAAGGCTATGGCTACACCTTC. This gives the protein CASSDPGQAQGYGYTF.

This clone appeared a few times. The rearrangement joins TRBV5-6 to TRBJ2-7; TRBD1 might be the D (6 bases). V was trimmed by 6 bases and J by 2 bases, leaving 15 bases between them. The length of the CDR3 is 14 residues. Per germline, CDR1 SGHDT and CDR2 YYEEEE. CDR3 bases: TGTGCCAGCAAGGGGCCACAGGGAGCCTACGAGCAGTACTTC. Protein: CASKGPQGAYEQYF.

This clone was observed a few times. The V call is TRBV7-8, the J call TRBJ1-4; tentative D call: TRBD1 (6 bases). This CDR3 spans 15 amino acids. Per the germline V gene, CDR1 is SGHVS and CDR2 is FQNEAQ. V lost 5 bases to trimming and J lost 7 bases, with 17 bases between them. The CDR3: CASSGRGGAVEKLFF. CDR3 sequence (DNA): TGTGCCAGCAGCGGGCGAGGGGGGGCAGTTGAAAAACTGTTTTTT.

The chain links TRBV28 to TRBJ2-5, with 7 nucleotides matching TRBD2. The CDR3 extends over 17 amino acids. V gave up 6 bases and J gave up 2 bases; unmatched junction bases: 15. Germline CDR1 is MDHEN and CDR2 is SYDVKM. CDR3 DNA: TGTGCCAGCAGACAAACTTTTCCGGGACTACAACAAGAGACCCAGTACTTC. It encodes CASRQTFPGLQQETQYF. The variable domain in full, with the rest retrieved from reference TRBV28 and TRBJ2-5, is DVKVTQSSRYLVKRTGEKVFLECVQDMDHENMFWYRQDPGLGLRLIYFSYDVKMKEKGDIPEGYSVSREKKERFSLILESASTNQTSMYLCASRQTFPGLQQETQYFGPGTRLLVL.

The J gene is TRBJ2-3, the V gene TRBV2; D may be TRBD2 (6 bases). Germline V gene sequence: CDR1 SNHLY, CDR2 FYNNEI. The CDR3 has 15 amino acids. V lost 6 bases and J 2 bases, leaving 15 bases between the germline ends. CDR3 DNA: TGTGCCAGCAGGGAGCCCTGGGGACTCACAGATACGCAGTATTTT. This translates into CASREPWGLTDTQYF. The variable domain in full, with the rest retrieved from reference TRBV2 and TRBJ2-3, is EPEVTQTPSHQVTQMGQEVILRCVPISNHLYFYWYRQILGQKVEFLVSFYNNEISEKSEIFDDQFSVERPDGSNFTLKIRSTKLEDSAMYFCASREPWGLTDTQYFGPGTRLTVL.

The chain links TRBV5-6 to TRBJ1-2, with D unresolved. The V and J ends lost 0 bases and 4 bases respectively, with 10 bases between them. The CDR3 totals 14 residues. Germline CDR1 reads SGHDT; CDR2 reads YYEEEE. The CDR3 coding sequence is TGTGCCAGCAGCTTGGGGTTGGGAGGCTATGGCTACACCTTC. Translation: CASSLGLGGYGYTF.

The chain combines TRBV5-4 with TRBJ1-2, with 9 positions matching TRBD1. CDR1 is SGHNT, CDR2 YYREEE, per germline (reference sequence). J gave up 8 bases and V 0 bases, and 8 bases lay outside the gene matches. This CDR3 region has 15 residues. The CDR3 here is CASSLGGTGTSGYTF. The CDR3 DNA follows: TGTGCCAGCAGCTTGGGTGGGACAGGGACTTCGGGCTACACCTTC.

The J gene is TRBJ2-7, the V gene TRBV5-5; D perhaps matches TRBD2 (6 bases). Per germline, CDR1 SGHKS and CDR2 YYEKEE (reference sequence). V was trimmed by 0 bases and J by 3 bases, leaving 13 bases between them. The CDR3 covers 15 residues. The CDR3 DNA follows: TGTGCCAGCAGCTTGGCGCCGGGAGCGCACTACGAGCAGTACTTC. It encodes CASSLAPGAHYEQYF.

The J gene is TRBJ2-1, the V gene TRBV28; tentatively, D is TRBD2 (5 bases). CDR3 size: 12 residues. Germline CDR1 reads MDHEN; CDR2 reads SYDVKM. The V and J ends lost 5 bases and 10 bases respectively, with 12 bases between them. The CDR3 region is CASSRESREQFF. The CDR3 DNA reads TGTGCCAGCAGTCGGGAATCCCGGGAGCAGTTCTTC.

The rearrangement joins TRBV15 to TRBJ2-3, with D possibly TRBD2 on 5 matching bases. The V gene's germline CDR1 is LNHNV and CDR2 YYDKDF (reference sequence). This CDR3 spans 20 amino acids. Trimming cost V 0 bases and J 2 bases, with 24 bases left between them. Written as DNA, the CDR3 is TGTGCCACCAGCAGAGATCGGTTGGCCCCCGGGCGGGCTTACACAGATACGCAGTATTTT. Its protein product is CATSRDRLAPGRAYTDTQYF.

Details on this clone: One end of the junction is discordant with germline, which a read error may explain. This sample includes further DNA sequences coding for the same CDR3. V gene TRBV7-2 combines with J gene TRBJ1-6, with unresolved D. Germline V gene sequence: CDR1 SGHTA, CDR2 FQGNSA. The CDR3 loop spans 15 amino acids. The CDR3 loop is CASSLASGYNSPLHF. CDR3 nucleotides: TGTGCCAGCAGCTTAGCGTCAGGATATAATTCACCCCTTCACTTT.

The V call is TRBV6-5, the J call TRBJ2-1; 7 bases map to TRBD2. The germline V gene encodes CDR1 MNHEY and CDR2 SVGAGI. The length of the CDR3 is 13 residues. Unmatched junction bases numbered 6, after V lost 6 bases and J lost 7 bases. CDR3 bases: TGTGCCAGCAGACGCGGGAGTAGGAATGAGCAGTTCTTC. It translates to CASRRGSRNEQFF.

The chain couples TRBV6-5 to TRBJ2-3; 10 bases fit TRBD2. The CDR3 totals 14 residues. Germline V gene lookup returns CDR1 MNHEY and CDR2 SVGAGI. V lost 10 bases, J lost 4 bases, and 8 bases stayed unmatched. The CDR3 spells CATKREGRADTQYF. The CDR3 coding sequence is TGTGCCACCAAGCGGGAGGGCCGGGCAGATACGCAGTATTTT.

The genes are TRBV9 and TRBJ1-2, with a possible D match to TRBD1 (6 bases). Germline V gene data show CDR1 as SGDLS and CDR2 as YYNGEE. There are 14 residues in the CDR3. V lost 3 bases and J 7 bases, leaving 16 bases between the germline ends. The CDR3 is CASSAGTLGRGYTF. CDR3 nucleotide sequence: TGTGCCAGCAGCGCAGGGACATTGGGTCGTGGCTACACCTTC.

V and J are TRBV3-1 (or the pseudogene TRBV3-2) and TRBJ1-2; TRBD1 might be the D (5 bases). V lost 4 bases and J lost 0, with 18 bases in between. The CDR3 covers 17 residues. Germline loops: CDR1 LGHDT, CDR2 YNNKEL (reference sequence). This CDR3 is CASSPAQTVRANYGYTF. The CDR3 coding sequence is TGTGCCAGCAGCCCCGCCCAGACAGTAAGAGCTAACTATGGCTACACCTTC.

The CDR3 reads CASSMTGQGRTDTQYF. The CDR3 nucleotides are TGTGCCAGCAGTATGACGGGACAGGGCCGCACAGATACGCAGTATTTT. This chain joins TRBV28 and TRBJ2-3, with TRBD1 matching 9 bases. This CDR3 spans 16 amino acids. With 5 bases clipped from V and 1 base from J, the junction kept 7 bases outside the gene matches. Germline CDR1 MDHEN, CDR2 SYDVKM.

The chain combines TRBV20-1 with TRBJ2-1, with 9 positions matching TRBD2. Germline V gene sequence: CDR1 DFQATT, CDR2 SNEGSKA (reference sequence). This CDR3 is 10 amino acids long. The CDR3 bases are TGCACTGCGGGAGGGAATGAGCAGTTCTTC. Translated, it gives CTAGGNEQFF.

The rearrangement uses TRBV7-2 and TRBJ2-1, with 13 bases lining up with TRBD2. The trim removed 6 bases at V and 7 bases at J, leaving 18 bases unmatched. The CDR3 consists of 19 residues. In germline, CDR1 is SGHTA, CDR2 FQGNSA. CDR3 sequence reads: CASSQRLGGRTSGRNEQFF. The DNA of the CDR3 is TGTGCCAGCAGTCAACGGCTGGGGGGTCGGACTAGCGGGAGAAATGAGCAGTTCTTC.

The genes are TRBV24-1 and TRBJ2-3; TRBD1 agrees at 7 bases. Germline lookup yields CDR1 KGHDR and CDR2 SFDVKD. Germline trimming cut 5 bases from V and 1 base from J; bases unmatched to any gene: 5. This CDR3 comprises 15 residues. Written as DNA, the CDR3 is TGTGCCACCAGTGGAACAGGGGACGGCACAGATACGCAGTATTTT. It yields the protein CATSGTGDGTDTQYF.

This clone was detected only once. This sequence joins TRBV28 and TRBJ2-3, with TRBD2 matching 8 bases. Germline CDR1 MDHEN, CDR2 SYDVKM. CDR3 length: 15 amino acids. J gave up 3 bases and V 2 bases, and 4 bases lay outside the gene matches. This CDR3 is CASSLPSSGTDTQYF. The CDR3 bases are TGTGCCAGCAGTTTACCGTCTAGCGGGACAGATACGCAGTATTTT.

This chain links TRBV5-8 with TRBJ2-1, with TRBD1 matching over 7 bases. The CDR3 spans 16 residues. Germline lookup yields CDR1 SGHTS and CDR2 YDEGEE. The ends lost 5 bases at V and 8 bases at J; junction bases unmatched: 16. The CDR3 DNA is TGTGCCAGCAGAACCCTAGACAGGGTTACCTTCCATGAGCAGTTCTTC. It translates to CASRTLDRVTFHEQFF.

This chain's CDR3 is CASSLGLAGGEDYNEQFF. CDR3 coding DNA: TGTGCCAGCAGCTTGGGACTAGCGGGGGGCGAAGACTACAATGAGCAGTTCTTC. The chain has TRBV7-9 and TRBJ2-1, with 15 bases lining up with TRBD2. V lost 3 bases to trimming and J lost 3 bases; unmatched junction nucleotides: 6. In germline, CDR1 is SEHNR, CDR2 FQNEAQ (reference sequence). The CDR3 is 18 residues long.

V usage is TRBV6-5 and J usage is TRBJ2-5; D uncertain. In germline, CDR1 is MNHEY, CDR2 SVGAGI. The CDR3 is 12 residues long. V was shortened by 6 bases and J by 5 bases, with 10 bases between the two germline ends. The CDR3 protein is CASRGVGETQYF. The CDR3 coding sequence is TGTGCCAGCAGGGGCGTGGGCGAGACCCAGTACTTC.

The rearrangement joins TRBV5-8 to TRBJ2-3; TRBD2 agrees at 14 bases. The CDR3 has 17 residues. J gave up 9 bases and V 4 bases, and 13 bases lay outside the gene matches. Germline lookup yields CDR1 SGHTS and CDR2 YDEGEE. The CDR3 nucleotides are TGTGCCAGCAGCGCCGAGACTAGCGGGGGGGCCCAGAGGACGCAGTATTTT. Its protein product is CASSAETSGGAQRTQYF. Drawing the rest from reference TRBV5-8 and TRBJ2-3, the complete variable domain is EAGVTQSPTHLIKTRGQQATLRCSPISGHTSVYWYQQALGLGLQFLLWYDEGEERNRGNFPPRFSGRQFPNYSSELNVNALELEDSALYLCASSAETSGGAQRTQYFGPGTRLTVL.

The V and J genes are TRBV11-2 and TRBJ2-2, with D uncertain. The V end lost 1 base, the J end lost 1 base, and 4 bases lay between the germline ends. Germline loops: CDR1 SGHAT, CDR2 FQNNGV. This CDR3 region has 14 residues. The CDR3 region is CASSLVLNTGELFF. The CDR3 bases are TGTGCCAGCAGCTTAGTCCTGAACACCGGGGAGCTGTTTTTT.

On this clone itself: The same CDR3 also results from other DNA sequences found in this sample. The rearrangement uses TRBV18 and TRBJ2-5; D is possibly TRBD1 (6 bases). The germline gives CDR1 KGHSH, CDR2 LQKENI. V shed 3 bases and J shed 5 bases, with 10 bases lying between them. This CDR3 contains 13 residues. CDR3 sequence (DNA): TGTGCCAGCTCACCTGGGGGCGGCGAGACCCAGTACTTC. This sequence encodes CASSPGGGETQYF.

For the CDR3, the DNA is TGCGCCAGCAGCCCGGAAGGGACACGCTATGGCTACACCTTC. This gives the protein CASSPEGTRYGYTF. This chain uses TRBV5-1 with TRBJ1-2; the D gene is possibly TRBD1 (6 bases). There are 14 residues in the CDR3. Trimming shortened V by 4 bases and J by 4 bases, and 14 bases separated the two germline ends. The V gene's germline CDR1 is SGHRS and CDR2 YFSETQ.